This TCR beta chain was recovered during a study of early T cells in non-severe SARS-CoV-2 infection. Study information: The sequenced material was bulk RNA from unsorted whole blood, and its chains were unpaired.

Trimming pared 6 bases from V and 9 bases from J, leaving 15 bases between. From germline, CDR1 is DFQATT and CDR2 SNEGSKA (reference sequence). The CDR3 totals 13 residues. In the library, individual cDNA molecules carried attached unique molecular identifiers. TCRdb fed the 5' RACE reads into MiXCR, producing one record per CDR3 protein. Among tens of thousands of distinct CDR3 sequences, 8.5% to 10% were seen once, and the ten largest hold just under 6%. V is TRBV20-1 and J is TRBJ1-6; unclear D gene. Input material: whole blood. This sequence was found in an adult who was a healthcare worker with PCR-confirmed SARS-CoV-2 infection or an uninfected control (not recorded which). The CDR3 loop reads CSAPMGPPSPLHF. The CDR3 DNA follows: TGCAGTGCCCCGATGGGTCCTCCTTCACCCCTCCACTTT.